Sequencing of this T cell receptor beta chain was carried out in a study of T-cell reconstitution after alpha-beta-depleted transplantation in children. The CDR3 is made up of 12 amino acids. V shed 6 bases and J 4 bases; nucleotides not matched to a gene: 0. From germline, CDR1 is LNHNV and CDR2 YYDKDF (reference sequence). This clonotype was observed at least ten times. Unique molecular identifiers were incorporated when the TCRbeta library was constructed. TCRdb processed the PCR reads anew with MiXCR; each CDR3 protein has one entry. Here the sample spans about 420,000 distinct CDR3 sequences, around 15% being singletons.

This sequence was found in a boy younger than two who had a stem cell transplant for Wiskott-Aldrich syndrome, so the T cells may come from the graft donor. Sequencing used PBMCs, mostly from graft donor cells, obtained 360 days after TCRalphabeta/CD19-depleted stem cell transplant. The J gene is TRBJ1-5, the V gene TRBV15; TRBD1 matches 7 bases. This chain's CDR3 is CATRQGNQPQHF. The DNA for the CDR3 is TGTGCCACCAGACAGGGGAATCAGCCCCAGCATTTT.